Shown below are 21 T cell receptor beta chains from a single sample sequenced in a study of cytomegalovirus exposure and HLA in healthy donors. PCR employed 60 Vbeta and 13 Jbeta primers. Sequenced by immunoSEQ multiplex PCR; TCRdb stores in-frame clones only, minus some. Of under 150,000 clones in the sample, 55% to 85% were seen once. Sequences were obtained from PBMCs. All receptors derive from a middle-aged man in good health and CMV-seronegative.

The chain combines TRBV10-3 with TRBJ1-2, with D perhaps TRBD1 (5 bases). Germline V gene sequence: CDR1 ENHRY, CDR2 SYGVKD. This CDR3 is 16 amino acids long. The ends were cut back, 3 bases at V and 4 bases at J, with 18 bases in the middle. CDR3 loop: CAISEDSSELGYGYTF. For the CDR3, the DNA is TGTGCCATCAGTGAAGACAGTTCAGAGCTCGGCTATGGCTACACCTTC.

This clone has only a few counts. The J gene is TRBJ1-1, the V gene TRBV19; maybe TRBD1 (5 bases). The germline gives CDR1 LNHDA, CDR2 SQIVND (reference sequence). The CDR3 is made up of 11 amino acids. Trimming took off 9 bases at V and 7 bases at J, with 12 bases between the two ends. The CDR3 sequence: CASGGEGEAFF. DNA of the CDR3: TGTGCCAGCGGGGGGGAGGGTGAAGCTTTCTTT.

The gene calls are TRBV6-5 and TRBJ2-1; 10 bases map to TRBD1. CDR1 is MNHEY and CDR2 is SVGAGI in the germline V gene. The CDR3 has 16 residues. V lost 2 bases to trimming and J lost 4 bases; unmatched junction nucleotides: 5. CDR3 protein: CASSYRRTGGYNEQFF. CDR3 DNA sequence: TGTGCCAGCAGTTACCGAAGGACAGGGGGATACAATGAGCAGTTCTTC.

The CDR3 DNA reads TGTGCCAGCAGCTTACAGGGAGGGTCCTACGAGCAGTACTTC. This sequence encodes CASSLQGGSYEQYF. The V gene is TRBV5-4, the J gene TRBJ2-7; maybe TRBD2 (7 bases). The CDR3 runs 14 residues. Per germline, CDR1 SGHNT and CDR2 YYREEE (reference sequence). V lost 2 bases, J lost 1 base, and 10 bases lay in between.

The chain combines TRBV15 with TRBJ2-1; D remains ambiguous. Germline V gene data show CDR1 as LNHNV and CDR2 as YYDKDF (reference sequence). V shed 0 bases and J shed 6 bases, with 6 bases lying between them. The CDR3 is made up of 13 amino acids. The CDR3 DNA sequence: TGTGCCACCAGCAGAGATCCAGTCAATGAGCAGTTCTTC. Translated, it gives CATSRDPVNEQFF.

This chain connects TRBV30 to TRBJ2-1, with a possible D match to TRBD2 (6 bases). The V and J ends lost 7 bases and 4 bases respectively, with 8 bases between them. The V gene's germline CDR1 is GTSNPN and CDR2 SVGIG (reference sequence). CDR3 size: 11 residues. CDR3: CALSGYNEQFF. The CDR3 coding sequence is TGTGCCTTGAGCGGGTACAATGAGCAGTTCTTC.

This chain links TRBV10-2 with TRBJ1-5; 10 nucleotides align to TRBD1. Germline-derived CDR1 and CDR2 are WSHSY and SAAADI. Trimming took 5 bases from V and 7 from J; bases not matched to a gene: 11. The CDR3 sequence is 16 residues long. The CDR3 DNA sequence: TGCGCCAGCAGTCATAGCCGGGACAGGGGTTTGCAGCCCCAGCATTTT. Translated, it gives CASSHSRDRGLQPQHF.

This chain connects TRBV4-3 to TRBJ1-5; no clear D. The germline V gene encodes CDR1 LGHNA and CDR2 YSLEER. The CDR3 totals 12 residues. Trimming removed 3 bases from V and 8 bases from J, with 8 bases in between. As DNA, the CDR3 is TGCGCCAGCAGCCATAGCACGGAGCCCCAGCATTTT. It codes for CASSHSTEPQHF.

The V call is TRBV4-2, the J call TRBJ2-5, with D uncertain. This CDR3 has 15 residues. Looked up from germline, CDR1 is LGHNA and CDR2 is YNFKEQ. The V end was cut by 1 base, the J end by 2 bases, with 11 bases between. In DNA form, the CDR3 reads TGTGCCAGCAGCCAAGCCTGGAGTTGGCAAGAGACCCAGTACTTC. This gives the protein CASSQAWSWQETQYF.

The gene calls are TRBV5-1 and TRBJ2-1, with TRBD2 matching 12 bases. CDR3 size: 16 residues. V shed 0 bases and J 7 bases; nucleotides not matched to a gene: 5. Germline CDR1 is SGHRS and CDR2 is YFSETQ. This chain's CDR3 is CASSLGLAGGPNEQFF. CDR3 DNA: TGCGCCAGCAGCTTGGGTCTAGCGGGAGGGCCGAATGAGCAGTTCTTC.

V and J are TRBV4-1 and TRBJ2-4; tentatively, D is TRBD2 (5 bases). The CDR3 is 17 amino acids. Germline values: CDR1 MGHRA, CDR2 YSYEKL. V was trimmed by 0 bases and J by 0 bases, leaving 12 bases between them. The CDR3 reads CASSQDGASIAKNIQYF. The CDR3 DNA is TGCGCCAGCAGCCAAGATGGAGCTAGCATAGCCAAAAACATTCAGTACTTC.

V usage is TRBV15 and J usage is TRBJ2-7; D not certain. This CDR3 is 17 amino acids long. The V and J ends lost 4 bases and 0 bases respectively, with 19 bases between them. Germline V CDR1 and CDR2: LNHNV, YYDKDF (reference sequence). The CDR3 sequence: CATSTSGDRVSSYEQYF. The DNA of the CDR3 is TGTGCCACCAGCACGTCTGGAGACCGAGTAAGCTCCTACGAGCAGTACTTC.

This rearrangement joins TRBV19 to TRBJ1-1; D is undetermined. Germline V lookup: CDR1 LNHDA, CDR2 SQIVND (reference sequence). V dropped 10 bases and J dropped 4 bases, with 10 bases sitting between them. This CDR3 has 11 residues. As DNA, the CDR3 is TGTGCCACCGGCGCGGGCACTGAAGCTTTCTTT. Its translation: CATGAGTEAFF.

The chain is built from TRBV4-1 and TRBJ1-1, with 10 bases fitting TRBD1. Trimming at V came to 2 bases and at J to 0 bases, leaving 9 bases not matched to a gene. In germline, CDR1 is MGHRA, CDR2 YSYEKL. The length of the CDR3 is 18 residues. This CDR3 is CASSQRMTGGDMNTEAFF. The CDR3 bases are TGCGCCAGCAGCCAAAGAATGACAGGGGGCGATATGAACACTGAAGCTTTCTTT.

The V call is TRBV10-3, the J call TRBJ2-3, with 9 positions matching TRBD2. Germline CDR1 reads ENHRY; CDR2 reads SYGVKD. J lost 4 bases, V lost 2 bases, and 4 bases had no gene match. The CDR3 totals 15 residues. The CDR3 spells CAISEGGRAPDTQYF. CDR3 bases: TGTGCCATCAGTGAGGGCGGGAGGGCCCCAGATACGCAGTATTTT.

Turning to this clone: Other DNA sequences of this sample code for an identical CDR3. The chain uses TRBV5-4 and TRBJ2-7, with 9 positions matching TRBD1. There are 14 residues in the CDR3. The germline V gene has CDR1 SGHNT and CDR2 YYREEE (reference sequence). V shed 4 bases, J shed 5 bases, and the junction held 7 bases outside the gene matches. DNA for the CDR3: TGTGCCAGCAGCCCTGGGACAGGGAGACACGAGCAGTACTTC. Protein product: CASSPGTGRHEQYF.

CDR3 nucleotides: TGTGCCACCGCCACCGGAGATTCTACTTTCCAAGAGACCCAGTACTTC. It codes for CATATGDSTFQETQYF. The chain joins TRBV15 to TRBJ2-5; no clear D. V gave up 8 bases and J gave up 1 base, with 20 bases separating them. Germline CDR1 LNHNV, CDR2 YYDKDF (reference sequence). The CDR3 spans 16 residues.

This clone was observed a handful of times. The chain has TRBV7-3 and TRBJ1-1; no reliable D call. Germline values: CDR1 SGHTA, CDR2 FQGTGA. V was pared by 4 bases and J by 2 bases, with 11 bases between. The CDR3 extends over 14 amino acids. CDR3 in amino acids: CASSWGPGNTEAFF. In DNA form, the CDR3 reads TGTGCCAGCAGCTGGGGTCCGGGAAACACTGAAGCTTTCTTT.

The chain has TRBV5-4 and TRBJ2-5; D ambiguous. CDR3 size: 13 residues. The V gene lost 4 bases and the J gene lost 0 bases, with 7 bases spanning the gap. Per germline, CDR1 SGHNT and CDR2 YYREEE (reference sequence). The CDR3 reads CASSHQYQETQYF. The CDR3 nucleotides are TGTGCCAGCAGCCACCAGTACCAAGAGACCCAGTACTTC.

J is TRBJ1-2 and V is TRBV25-1; D ambiguous. The CDR3 has 12 residues. Germline values: CDR1 MGHDK, CDR2 SYGVNS. Trimming removed 6 bases at V and 2 bases at J, with 7 bases between. The DNA of the CDR3 is TGTGCCAGCAGGGAGCCCAACTATGGCTACACCTTC. This sequence encodes CASREPNYGYTF.

The chain is built from TRBV19 and TRBJ1-2; 8 bases match TRBD1. Germline-derived CDR1 and CDR2 are LNHDA and SQIVND (reference sequence). Trimming took 4 bases from V and 3 from J; bases not matched to a gene: 4. The CDR3 contains 14 residues. DNA of the CDR3: TGTGCCAGTAGTAGCCAGGGGGCGGACTATGGCTACACCTTC. Protein: CASSSQGADYGYTF.